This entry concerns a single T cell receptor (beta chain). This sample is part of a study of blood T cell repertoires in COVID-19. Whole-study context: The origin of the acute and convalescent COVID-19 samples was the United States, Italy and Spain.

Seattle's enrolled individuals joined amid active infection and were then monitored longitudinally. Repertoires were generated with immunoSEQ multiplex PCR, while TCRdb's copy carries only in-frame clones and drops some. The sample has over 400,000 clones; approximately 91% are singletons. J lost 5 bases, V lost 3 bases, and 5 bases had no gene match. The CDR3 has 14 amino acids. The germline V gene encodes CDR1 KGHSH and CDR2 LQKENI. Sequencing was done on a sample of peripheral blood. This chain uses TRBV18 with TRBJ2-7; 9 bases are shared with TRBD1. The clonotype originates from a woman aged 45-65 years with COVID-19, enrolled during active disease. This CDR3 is CASSPWTGVDEQYF. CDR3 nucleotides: TGTGCCAGCTCACCTTGGACAGGGGTCGACGAGCAGTACTTC.